Listed below are T cell receptor beta chains from one sample, sequenced in a study of PD-L1 blockade in urothelial cancer. Assay: immunoSEQ multiplex PCR; the TCRdb copy retains only in-frame clones and omits some. Altogether roughly 40,000 clones are present, about 83% being singletons, with the ten largest covering 15% to 20%. The sequenced sample was PBMCs, obtained around atezolizumab (anti-PD-L1) treatment. The receptors here all came from a man in his 60s with urothelial cancer. The conserved cysteine and the conserved F or W are not part of the CDR3 here.

CDR3 protein | J gene | V gene
ASKWGTGDLNTEAF | TRBJ1-1 | TRBV28
ASSYWGDMNTEAF | TRBJ1-1 | TRBV6-5
ASSPGTVFTDTQY | TRBJ2-3 | TRBV5-1
ASSLLIQGINEQF | TRBJ2-1 | TRBV11-2
ASSESGQYYEQY | TRBJ2-7 | TRBV10-1
AWSPQGDWNEQF | TRBJ2-1 | TRBV30
ASRDGTGLAKNIQY | TRBJ2-4 | TRBV5-1
ASSQEGAGERETQY | TRBJ2-5 | TRBV4-1
ASTVTGLPSYEQY | TRBJ2-7 | TRBV6-1
ASSGGQGSLKETQY | TRBJ2-5 | TRBV6-1
ASSLRDRAFNQPQH | TRBJ1-5 | TRBV19
ASSQVERDTNEKLF | TRBJ1-4 | TRBV4-1
ASSLSSGVYEQY | TRBJ2-7 | TRBV9
ASSLLASRPGAGAYNEQF | TRBJ2-1 | TRBV28
ASSSNTGGLNEQY | TRBJ2-7 | TRBV19
ASSQERRGNTEAF | TRBJ1-1 | TRBV4-2
ASTRQGPLTEEQY | TRBJ2-7 | TRBV6-1
ASSGTAYNSPLH | TRBJ1-6 | TRBV28
ASVRGDRNTEAF | TRBJ1-1 | TRBV12-5
ASSLISLDTQY | TRBJ2-3 | TRBV5-1
ASSQGQSLSYEQY | TRBJ2-7 | TRBV5-1
ASSLAGTSGYEQY | TRBJ2-7 | TRBV7-2
ASRNRGTYEQY | TRBJ2-7 | TRBV28
ASSSGRAYEQY | TRBJ2-7 | TRBV28
SVGGYPMNTEAF | TRBJ1-1 | TRBV29-1
ASTAGGHNYNEQF | TRBJ2-1 | TRBV19
AIQGTRLEAF | TRBJ1-1 | TRBV28
ASSDLANTEAF | TRBJ1-1 | TRBV6-4
ASSPSGQLVQPQH | TRBJ1-5 | TRBV6-6
ASSYSVPGSLDTQY | TRBJ2-3 | TRBV6-5
ASSPAGGPPGELF | TRBJ2-2 | TRBV7-2
ASNQQRANYGYT | TRBJ1-2 | TRBV6-6
ASSSLQGRTNEKLF | TRBJ1-4 | TRBV7-8
ASSLVRVYNSPLH | TRBJ1-6 | TRBV27
ASSLTSRDEQF | TRBJ2-1 | TRBV5-6
ASSRSTYEQY | TRBJ2-7 | TRBV5-1
ASSLAGTGTYEQY | TRBJ2-7 | TRBV5-4
ASSRSGVGEQY | TRBJ2-7 | TRBV7-9
ASSDSDSYYEQY | TRBJ2-7 | TRBV10-1
ASSQTAYEQY | TRBJ2-7 | TRBV14
ASSYDRDGNTIY | TRBJ1-3 | TRBV6-5
ASSSDYGYT | TRBJ1-2 | TRBV6-5
ASSSRDSAYNEQF | TRBJ2-1 | TRBV4-2
ASSLEQGKSEAF | TRBJ1-1 | TRBV5-1
ASSQGQMRDGYT | TRBJ1-2 | TRBV28
ASSLVANTEAF | TRBJ1-1 | TRBV28
ASRTGTGYAVDTQY | TRBJ2-3 | TRBV28
ASSPRRGEQY | TRBJ2-7 | TRBV6-5
ASSLDGGAHNEQF | TRBJ2-1 | TRBV5-6